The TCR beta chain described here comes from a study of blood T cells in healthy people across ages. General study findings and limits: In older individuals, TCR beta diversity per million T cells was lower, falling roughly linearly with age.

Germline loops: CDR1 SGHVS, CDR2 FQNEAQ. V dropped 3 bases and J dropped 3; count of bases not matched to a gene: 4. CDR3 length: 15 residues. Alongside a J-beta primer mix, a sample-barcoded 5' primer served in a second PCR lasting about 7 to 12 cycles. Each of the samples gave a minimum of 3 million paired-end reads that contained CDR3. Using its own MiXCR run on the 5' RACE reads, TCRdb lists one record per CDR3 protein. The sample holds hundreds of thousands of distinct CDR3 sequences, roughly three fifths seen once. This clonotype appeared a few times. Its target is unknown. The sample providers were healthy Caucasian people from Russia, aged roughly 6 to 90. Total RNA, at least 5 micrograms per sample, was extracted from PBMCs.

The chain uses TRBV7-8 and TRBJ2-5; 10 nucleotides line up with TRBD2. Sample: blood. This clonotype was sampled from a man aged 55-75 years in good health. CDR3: CASSFPSGGEETQYF. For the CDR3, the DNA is TGTGCCAGCAGCTTCCCTAGCGGGGGAGAAGAGACCCAGTACTTC.